One and the same sample provided the 19 T cell receptor beta chains below, sequenced in a study of blood T cell repertoires in COVID-19. Assay: immunoSEQ multiplex PCR; the TCRdb copy retains only in-frame clones and omits some. The table includes some 300,000 clones, about 87% detected once. Specimen: peripheral blood. These receptor sequences come from a woman in her forties or fifties with COVID-19, enrolled during active disease.

The chain recombines TRBV9 with TRBJ2-2, with D tentatively TRBD2 (6 bases). Per the germline V gene, CDR1 is SGDLS and CDR2 is YYNGEE. This CDR3 contains 14 residues. The V end lost 0 bases, the J end lost 7 bases, and 10 bases lay between the germline ends. DNA of the CDR3: TGTGCCAGCAGCGTAGTCGCGGGGCTCGGGGAGCTGTTTTTT. Encoded protein: CASSVVAGLGELFF.

The chain carries TRBV11-2 and TRBJ2-5, with 9 nucleotides matching TRBD2. The CDR3 consists of 15 residues. The J segment lost 2 bases and the V segment lost 4 bases, leaving 5 bases of the junction unmatched. Germline CDR1 is SGHAT and CDR2 is FQNNGV. CDR3 region: CASSSVSGRQETQYF. In DNA, the CDR3 is TGTGCCAGCAGCTCGGTTAGCGGGAGACAAGAGACCCAGTACTTC.

CDR3 in DNA: TGTGCCATCAGTTCCGGGACTAGCGGGCGCGGACCCCCGGAGACCCAGTACTTC. This encodes CAISSGTSGRGPPETQYF. This chain uses TRBV10-3 with TRBJ2-5, with 12 nucleotides matching TRBD2. CDR1 is ENHRY, CDR2 SYGVKD, per germline. The CDR3 is 18 residues long. V trimming: 5 bases; J trimming: 5 bases; junction bases outside the gene matches: 15.

The rearrangement uses TRBV19 and TRBJ1-1, with no clear D. Germline V lookup: CDR1 LNHDA, CDR2 SQIVND (reference sequence). CDR3 length equals 14 residues. With 3 bases removed from V and 11 bases from J, the gap between germline ends came to 19 bases. The CDR3 sequence is CASSIVEVPNQAFF. The DNA of the CDR3 is TGTGCCAGTAGTATCGTTGAGGTCCCAAATCAGGCTTTCTTT.

The V call is TRBV3-1 (or the pseudogene TRBV3-2), the J call TRBJ2-1, with 9 bases aligning to TRBD2. Looked up from germline, CDR1 is LGHDT and CDR2 is YNNKEL (reference sequence). The CDR3 is 17 residues long. V shed 3 bases, J shed 5 bases, and the junction held 11 bases outside the gene matches. The CDR3 DNA sequence: TGTGCCAGCAGCCATCTCGAGACTAGCGGAAGACACAATGAGCAGTTCTTC. Translated, it gives CASSHLETSGRHNEQFF.

The chain uses TRBV6-6 and TRBJ2-7, with D tentatively TRBD1 (6 bases). The V gene lost 0 bases and the J gene lost 6 bases, with 6 bases spanning the gap. Germline V lookup: CDR1 MNHNY, CDR2 SVGAGI (reference sequence). The CDR3 sequence is 12 residues long. The CDR3 sequence is CASSYSQGEQYF. CDR3 DNA sequence: TGTGCCAGCAGTTACTCACAGGGCGAGCAGTACTTC.

The chain uses TRBV27 and TRBJ1-1, with TRBD1 as a possible D gene (5 bases). Germline-derived CDR1 and CDR2 are MNHEY and SMNVEV (reference sequence). This CDR3 region has 15 residues. V was pared by 10 bases and J by 4 bases, with 22 bases between. CDR3 loop: CATRTRQLAGTEAFF. CDR3 DNA: TGTGCCACCCGGACTAGACAGCTTGCGGGCACTGAAGCTTTCTTT.

The chain uses TRBV10-2 and TRBJ2-3; 10 bases match TRBD2. CDR1 is WSHSY and CDR2 is SAAADI in the germline V gene. CDR3 length: 13 residues. Trimming cost V 9 bases and J 1 base; bases outside gene matches: 1. The CDR3: CARSGGGTDTQYF. CDR3 bases: TGCGCCAGAAGCGGGGGGGGCACAGATACGCAGTATTTT.

This CDR3 reads CASRSYRRRQGINQPQHF. CDR3 DNA: TGTGCCAGTCGATCTTATAGGAGGAGACAGGGGATCAATCAGCCCCAGCATTTT. The chain employs TRBV19 and TRBJ1-5, with 8 bases that match TRBD1. The junction had 18 bases not matched to a gene; V was cut back by 8 bases and J by 3 bases. This CDR3 comprises 18 residues. The germline CDR1 and CDR2 sequences are LNHDA and SQIVND (reference sequence).

This sequence joins TRBV4-1 and TRBJ2-7, with 11 positions matching TRBD2. CDR3 length: 17 residues. Germline values: CDR1 MGHRA, CDR2 YSYEKL. V shed 4 bases and J 0 bases; nucleotides not matched to a gene: 8. Here the CDR3 DNA reads TGCGCCAGCAGCCTGTTTGTAACTAGCGGGAGCTCCTACGAGCAGTACTTC. Translating gives CASSLFVTSGSSYEQYF.

This clone was recorded only once. This chain links TRBV3-1 (or the pseudogene TRBV3-2) with TRBJ1-3; D is possibly TRBD1 (6 bases). V was clipped by 3 bases and J by 7 bases, with 16 bases between them. In germline, CDR1 is LGHDT, CDR2 YNNKEL (reference sequence). This CDR3 has 15 residues. CDR3 region: CASSHTTGTPNTIYF. CDR3 nucleotides: TGTGCCAGCAGCCACACGACAGGCACTCCGAACACCATATATTTT.

The chain has TRBV6-5 and TRBJ2-2, with D maybe TRBD2 (6 bases). The CDR3 runs 15 residues. Germline V lookup: CDR1 MNHEY, CDR2 SVGAGI. V was pared by 6 bases and J by 0 bases, with 11 bases between. CDR3 sequence (DNA): TGTGCCAGCAGGGGGGGACCCGCGAACACCGGGGAGCTGTTTTTT. Its translation: CASRGGPANTGELFF.

The sample holds one count of this clone. This chain uses TRBV24-1 with TRBJ2-3; 9 bases fit TRBD2. This CDR3 is built from 16 residues. Trimming at V came to 0 bases and at J to 0 bases, leaving 0 bases not matched to a gene. The germline V gene encodes CDR1 KGHDR and CDR2 SFDVKD. DNA for the CDR3: TGTGCCACCAGTGATTTGACTAGCGGGAGCACAGATACGCAGTATTTT. Its translation is CATSDLTSGSTDTQYF.

CDR3 protein: CASSWDSQNTEAFF. In DNA, the CDR3 is TGTGCCAGCAGCTGGGACAGCCAGAACACTGAAGCTTTCTTT. The chain employs TRBV7-9 and TRBJ1-1, with 7 bases that match TRBD1. The V gene's germline CDR1 is SEHNR and CDR2 FQNEAQ (reference sequence). The trim removed 4 bases at V and 1 base at J, leaving 3 bases unmatched. The CDR3 consists of 14 residues.

This clone has just one count. The chain joins TRBV5-1 to TRBJ1-2; D is undetermined. CDR3 length: 14 amino acids. Trimming removed 3 bases from V and 7 bases from J, with 16 bases in between. Per germline, CDR1 SGHRS and CDR2 YFSETQ. CDR3 region: CASSSEWSAGGYTF. In DNA, the CDR3 is TGCGCCAGCAGCTCCGAATGGAGTGCTGGTGGCTACACCTTC.

The gene calls are TRBV3-1 (or the pseudogene TRBV3-2) and TRBJ1-2; a weak D match, TRBD1 (5 bases). With 1 base removed from V and 8 bases from J, the gap between germline ends came to 8 bases. CDR1 and CDR2 from the germline V gene are LGHDT and YNNKEL (reference sequence). CDR3 size: 12 residues. CDR3 region: CASSQGGGGYTF. CDR3 in DNA: TGTGCCAGCAGCCAAGGGGGGGGAGGCTACACCTTC.

The rearrangement joins TRBV7-2 to TRBJ2-1; 8 positions match TRBD1. Germline V CDR1 and CDR2: SGHTA, FQGNSA. J gave up 7 bases and V 1 base, and 6 bases lay outside the gene matches. The CDR3 consists of 15 residues. CDR3: CASSLGGQVGNEQFF. The CDR3 nucleotides are TGTGCCAGCAGCTTAGGGGGACAGGTCGGGAATGAGCAGTTCTTC.

The chain uses TRBV5-5 and TRBJ1-1; D is ambiguous. V lost 2 bases, J lost 7 bases, and 18 bases lay in between. This CDR3 region has 15 residues. Looked up from germline, CDR1 is SGHKS and CDR2 is YYEKEE (reference sequence). CDR3 DNA sequence: TGTGCCAGCAGCTTCGGCTGGGGAGGTGGTGGTGAAGCTTTCTTT. Translation: CASSFGWGGGGEAFF.

This chain links TRBV27 with TRBJ1-1; D might be TRBD1 (5 bases). V lost 3 bases to trimming and J lost 0 bases, with 11 bases between them. The germline V gene encodes CDR1 MNHEY and CDR2 SMNVEV (reference sequence). The CDR3 is 15 amino acids. In nucleotides, the CDR3 is TGTGCCAGCAGTTTCAGGGTGGGGATGAACACTGAAGCTTTCTTT. Amino acid sequence: CASSFRVGMNTEAFF.